Listed here is a single T cell receptor (beta chain). This sample was included in a study of blood T cell repertoires in COVID-19. In the study overall: Sample material is recorded as cDNA or gDNA derived from T cells, B-cell-depleted T cells, or PBMCs.

Libraries were prepared by immunoSEQ multiplex PCR; TCRdb keeps only in-frame clonotypes and omits some of them. The sample has a few hundred thousand clones, 88% seen once. Trimming shortened V by 10 bases and J by 0 bases, and 13 bases separated the two germline ends. The CDR3 runs to 13 residues. Germline CDR1 MNHEY, CDR2 SVGAGI. The chain employs TRBV6-5 and TRBJ2-7; D perhaps matches TRBD2 (6 bases). The receptor comes from a woman between 18 and 30 years old who had recovered from COVID-19. Source material: PBMCs or T cells enriched from blood (not recorded which). CDR3 loop: CATRGSSSYEQYF. In DNA form, the CDR3 reads TGTGCCACGCGGGGCAGTAGCTCCTACGAGCAGTACTTC.